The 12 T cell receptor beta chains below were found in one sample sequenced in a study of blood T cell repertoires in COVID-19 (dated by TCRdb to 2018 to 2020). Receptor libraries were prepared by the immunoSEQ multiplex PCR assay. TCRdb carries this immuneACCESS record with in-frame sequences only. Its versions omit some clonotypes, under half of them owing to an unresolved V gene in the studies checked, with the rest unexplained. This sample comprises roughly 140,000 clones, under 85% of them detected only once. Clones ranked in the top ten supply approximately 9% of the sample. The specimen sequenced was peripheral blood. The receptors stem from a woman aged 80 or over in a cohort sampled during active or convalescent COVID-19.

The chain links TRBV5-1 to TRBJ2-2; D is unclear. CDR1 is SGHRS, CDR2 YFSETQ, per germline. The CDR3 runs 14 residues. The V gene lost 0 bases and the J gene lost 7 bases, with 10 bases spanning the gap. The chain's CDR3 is CASSLVSGNGELFF. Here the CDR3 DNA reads TGCGCCAGCAGCTTGGTATCCGGTAACGGGGAGCTGTTTTTT.

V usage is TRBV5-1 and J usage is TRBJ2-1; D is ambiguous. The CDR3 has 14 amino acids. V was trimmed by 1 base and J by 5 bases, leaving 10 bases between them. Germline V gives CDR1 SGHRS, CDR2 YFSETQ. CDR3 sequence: CASSLTGLNNEQFF. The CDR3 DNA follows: TGCGCCAGCAGCTTGACGGGTCTAAACAATGAGCAGTTCTTC.

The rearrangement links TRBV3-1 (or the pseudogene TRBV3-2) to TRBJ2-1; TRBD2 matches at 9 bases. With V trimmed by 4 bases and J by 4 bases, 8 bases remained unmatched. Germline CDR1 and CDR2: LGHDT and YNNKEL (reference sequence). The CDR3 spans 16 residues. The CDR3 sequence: CASSRNSGGPYNEQFF. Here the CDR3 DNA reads TGTGCCAGCAGCCGGAATAGCGGGGGACCATACAATGAGCAGTTCTTC.

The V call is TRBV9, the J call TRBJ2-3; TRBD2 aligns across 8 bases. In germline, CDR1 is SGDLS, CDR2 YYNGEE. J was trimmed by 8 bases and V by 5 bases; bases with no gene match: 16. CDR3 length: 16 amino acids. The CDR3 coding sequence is TGTGCCAGCAGTCTGTCCTGGGGGCCTCTAGCGGGTACGCAGTATTTT. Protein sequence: CASSLSWGPLAGTQYF. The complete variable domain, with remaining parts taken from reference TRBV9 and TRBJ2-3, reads DSGVTQTPKHLITATGQRVTLRCSPRSGDLSVYWYQQSLDQGLQFLIQYYNGEERAKGNILERFSAQQFPDLHSELNLSSLELGDSALYFCASSLSWGPLAGTQYFGPGTRLTVL.

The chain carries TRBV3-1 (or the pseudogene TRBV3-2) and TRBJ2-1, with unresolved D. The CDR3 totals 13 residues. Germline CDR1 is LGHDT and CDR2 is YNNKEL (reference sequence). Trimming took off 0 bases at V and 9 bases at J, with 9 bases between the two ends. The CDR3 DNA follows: TGTGCCAGCAGCCAAGACTGGTCGGGTGAGCAGTTCTTC. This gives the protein CASSQDWSGEQFF.

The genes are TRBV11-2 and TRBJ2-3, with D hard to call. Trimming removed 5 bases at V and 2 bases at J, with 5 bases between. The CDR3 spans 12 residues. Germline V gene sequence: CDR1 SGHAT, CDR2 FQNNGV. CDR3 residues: CASSTITDTQYF. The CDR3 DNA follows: TGTGCCAGCAGCACTATCACAGATACGCAGTATTTT.

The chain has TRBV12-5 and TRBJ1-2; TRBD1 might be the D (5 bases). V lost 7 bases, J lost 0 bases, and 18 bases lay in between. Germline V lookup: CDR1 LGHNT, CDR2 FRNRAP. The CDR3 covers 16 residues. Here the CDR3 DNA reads TGTGCTAGTGACACCTCGGGGGAGAGTGCTAACTATGGCTACACCTTC. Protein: CASDTSGESANYGYTF.

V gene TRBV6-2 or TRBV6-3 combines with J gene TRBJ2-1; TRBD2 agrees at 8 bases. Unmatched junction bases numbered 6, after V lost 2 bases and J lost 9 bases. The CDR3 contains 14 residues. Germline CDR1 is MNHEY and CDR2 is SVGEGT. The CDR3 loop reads CASSYGTRLAEQFF. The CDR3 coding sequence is TGTGCCAGCAGTTACGGGACTAGGCTTGCTGAGCAGTTCTTC.

In DNA, the CDR3 is TGTGCCAGCAGCGATAGACTGGGACAGGGGAATAATCAGCCCCAGCATTTT. Protein product: CASSDRLGQGNNQPQHF. The chain has TRBV7-8 and TRBJ1-5, with 10 bases that match TRBD1. This CDR3 contains 17 residues. V trimming: 5 bases; J trimming: 4 bases; junction bases outside the gene matches: 11. Germline CDR1 reads SGHVS; CDR2 reads FQNEAQ.

CDR3 loop: CASSPLGRGAQETQYF. The CDR3 DNA reads as TGCGCCAGCAGCCCCCTAGGTCGGGGGGCGCAAGAGACCCAGTACTTC. The V call is TRBV4-1, the J call TRBJ2-5; D perhaps matches TRBD2 (7 bases). CDR1 MGHRA and CDR2 YSYEKL come from the germline V gene. V gave up 4 bases and J gave up 2 bases, with 17 bases separating them. This CDR3 contains 16 residues.

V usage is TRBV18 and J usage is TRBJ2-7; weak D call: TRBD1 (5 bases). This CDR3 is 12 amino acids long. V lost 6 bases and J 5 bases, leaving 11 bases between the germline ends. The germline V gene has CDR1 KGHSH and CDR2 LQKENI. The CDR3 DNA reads TGTGCCAGCTCGCCAACAGGCGACGAGCAGTACGTC. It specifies CASSPTGDEQYV.

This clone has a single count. The CDR3 DNA reads TGTGCCAGCAGTTTATTCCCTAGCGGGCCCAGTCATACGCAGTATTTT. Residues: CASSLFPSGPSHTQYF. J is TRBJ2-3 and V is TRBV27; 8 bases line up with TRBD2. V lost 1 base to trimming and J lost 7 bases; unmatched junction nucleotides: 10. The V gene's germline CDR1 is MNHEY and CDR2 SMNVEV (reference sequence). The CDR3 loop spans 16 amino acids.